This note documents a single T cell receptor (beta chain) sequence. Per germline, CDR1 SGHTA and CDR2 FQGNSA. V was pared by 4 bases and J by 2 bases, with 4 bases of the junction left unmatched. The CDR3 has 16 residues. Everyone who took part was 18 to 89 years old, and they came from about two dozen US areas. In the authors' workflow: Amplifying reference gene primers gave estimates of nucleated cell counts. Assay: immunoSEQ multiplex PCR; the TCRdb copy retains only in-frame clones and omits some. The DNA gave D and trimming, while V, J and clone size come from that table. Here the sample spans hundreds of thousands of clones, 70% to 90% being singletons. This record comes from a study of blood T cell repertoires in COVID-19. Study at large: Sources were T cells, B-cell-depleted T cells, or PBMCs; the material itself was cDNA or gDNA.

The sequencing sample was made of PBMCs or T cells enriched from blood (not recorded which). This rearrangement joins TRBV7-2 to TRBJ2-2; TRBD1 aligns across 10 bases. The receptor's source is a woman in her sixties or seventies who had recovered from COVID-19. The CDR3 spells CASSWDRGGNTGELFF. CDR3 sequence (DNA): TGTGCCAGCAGCTGGGACAGGGGCGGCAACACCGGGGAGCTGTTTTTT.